This T cell receptor (beta chain) emerged from a study of blood T cells in healthy people across ages. Study-wide context: For every two T cells, template switching captured about one barcoded beta molecule.

It was with a sample-barcoded 5' primer and a J-beta primer mix that a second PCR of about 6 to 12 cycles was run. TCRdb redid the calling of the 5' RACE reads with MiXCR, one entry per CDR3 protein. The top ten hold under 15% of the sample, which has some 900,000 distinct CDR3 sequences, roughly 52% seen once. The sequencing input was blood. The clonotype comes from a man aged 25 to 40 in good health.

CDR3 sequence reads: CASSFRGQVMDQPQHF. In DNA form, the CDR3 reads TGTGCCAGCAGTTTCAGGGGACAGGTGATGGATCAGCCCCAGCATTTT. The chain combines TRBV12-3 or TRBV12-4 with TRBJ1-5; 8 bases align to TRBD1. This CDR3 is 16 amino acids long. With 3 bases clipped from V and 5 bases from J, the junction kept 9 bases outside the gene matches.